This entry features one T cell receptor beta chain sequence. The data are from a study of blood T cell repertoires in COVID-19. Overall study: Samples taken during acute and convalescent COVID-19 were collected in the United States, Italy and Spain. PBMCs, B-cell-depleted T cells, or T cells were the source of the cDNA or gDNA that made up the material.

Original data processing: Amplification of reference gene primers was used by the study to estimate nucleated cell counts. Data came from immunoSEQ multiplex PCR; TCRdb stores just in-frame clones and leaves some out. The V and J calls and clone size are taken from that table; D and trimming were inferred from the DNA. The table shows over 45,000 clones, with 65% to 85% occurring only once. The sequencing sample was made of peripheral blood. The sequence was collected from a man in his fifties with active COVID-19.

The CDR3 DNA sequence: TGTGCCAGCAGCTTGACAGGGAATCAGCCCCAGCATTTT. Protein product: CASSLTGNQPQHF. This chain uses TRBV7-9 with TRBJ1-5; 7 nucleotides line up with TRBD1. Germline assignment: CDR1 SEHNR and CDR2 FQNEAQ (reference sequence). The length of the CDR3 is 13 residues. Losses at the gene ends were 3 bases for V and 4 bases for J; bases not matched to a gene: 0.